The rows below give T cell receptor beta chains drawn from one sample of a study of shared clonotypes between healthy human individuals. Measured with immunoSEQ multiplex PCR; TCRdb has only the in-frame clones, and not every one. The sample lists 2 million to 2.5 million clones, roughly 91% occurring once. The sequenced material came from naive CD8+ T cells from PBMCs. The origin of the receptors is a man between 18 and 35 years old in good health. Some clones in this sample may be carry-over from other donors' samples. The CDR3 runs from the conserved cysteine through the conserved F or W. Fields, in order: D gene, V gene, J gene, clone size, CDR3 DNA, CDR3 protein. D genes are given only for firm matches. Some rows mark clone size as missing; the rest say once, few, many or name a class of expanded clone.

d_call: NA
v_call: TRBV19
j_call: TRBJ2-1
clone_size: few
cdr3_nt: TGTGCCAGTAGTCCTTCAAGAGGGGAATACAATGAGCAGTTCTTC
cdr3_aa: CASSPSRGEYNEQFF

d_call: TRBD2
v_call: TRBV7-9
j_call: TRBJ2-5
clone_size: NA
cdr3_nt: TGTGCCAGCAGCCGACTAGCGGGTCAAGAGACCCAGTACTTC
cdr3_aa: CASSRLAGQETQYF

d_call: NA
v_call: TRBV9
j_call: TRBJ2-7
clone_size: NA
cdr3_nt: TGTGCCAGCAGCGTAGCCTGGGACTCCCCTCTAGAGCAGTACTTC
cdr3_aa: CASSVAWDSPLEQYF

d_call: TRBD2
v_call: TRBV19
j_call: TRBJ2-1
clone_size: NA
cdr3_nt: TGTGCCAGTGGGCTAGCGGGAGATGAGCAGTTCTTC
cdr3_aa: CASGLAGDEQFF

d_call: TRBD1
v_call: TRBV5-6
j_call: TRBJ1-1
clone_size: NA
cdr3_nt: TGTGCCAGCAGCCCCACTCAATCGACAGGGAGGACTGAAGCTTTCTTT
cdr3_aa: CASSPTQSTGRTEAFF

d_call: NA
v_call: TRBV7-9
j_call: TRBJ1-1
clone_size: NA
cdr3_nt: TGTGCCAGCAGTTACGCACGGGGTGGGGGAAGGAACACTGAAGCTTTCTTT
cdr3_aa: CASSYARGGGRNTEAFF

d_call: TRBD1
v_call: TRBV28
j_call: TRBJ1-2
clone_size: NA
cdr3_nt: TGTGCCAGCACCGGACAGGAGAACTATGGCTACACCTTC
cdr3_aa: CASTGQENYGYTF

d_call: NA
v_call: TRBV4-1
j_call: TRBJ2-4
clone_size: NA
cdr3_nt: TGCGCCAGCAGTCCAGACCCGGTTGGGAACATTCAGTACTTC
cdr3_aa: CASSPDPVGNIQYF

d_call: NA
v_call: TRBV2
j_call: TRBJ1-2
clone_size: NA
cdr3_nt: TGTGCCAGCAGTGAGTATGTCCGGGACAACTATGGCTACACCTTC
cdr3_aa: CASSEYVRDNYGYTF

d_call: NA
v_call: TRBV5-5
j_call: TRBJ1-1
clone_size: NA
cdr3_nt: TGTGCCAGCACTCCTAGGGGGGTGAACACTGAAGCTTTCTTT
cdr3_aa: CASTPRGVNTEAFF

d_call: NA
v_call: TRBV9
j_call: TRBJ1-2
clone_size: once
cdr3_nt: TGTGCCAGCAGCGTAGCTCATCCGGGGGACGGCTACACCTTC
cdr3_aa: CASSVAHPGDGYTF

d_call: NA
v_call: TRBV5-6
j_call: TRBJ2-5
clone_size: NA
cdr3_nt: TGTGCCAGCAGCTTGTGGTCGATAATTGCGGCCCAAGAGACCCAGTACTTC
cdr3_aa: CASSLWSIIAAQETQYF

d_call: TRBD1
v_call: TRBV19
j_call: TRBJ1-2
clone_size: NA
cdr3_nt: TGTGCCAGTAGCGTTCCGGGACAGGGGTCCTATGGCTACACCTTC
cdr3_aa: CASSVPGQGSYGYTF

d_call: TRBD2
v_call: TRBV6-1
j_call: TRBJ2-5
clone_size: once
cdr3_nt: TGTGCCAGCAGTGAGACTAGCGGCATCGAGGTGGGGGAGACCCAGTACTTC
cdr3_aa: CASSETSGIEVGETQYF

d_call: NA
v_call: TRBV7-9
j_call: TRBJ1-2
clone_size: NA
cdr3_nt: TGTGCCAGCAGCCCTAGACTTTCCGAGGTAGCTAACTATGGCTACACCTTC
cdr3_aa: CASSPRLSEVANYGYTF

d_call: TRBD2
v_call: TRBV6-1
j_call: TRBJ2-7
clone_size: NA
cdr3_nt: TGTGCCAGCAGTGTTCGCCCGGGAGGGAGGGACAACGAGCAGTACTTC
cdr3_aa: CASSVRPGGRDNEQYF

d_call: NA
v_call: TRBV29-1
j_call: TRBJ1-1
clone_size: NA
cdr3_nt: TGCAGCGCTCGTCATGTCGTAGCTTTCTTT
cdr3_aa: CSARHVVAFF

d_call: TRBD1
v_call: TRBV19
j_call: TRBJ2-1
clone_size: NA
cdr3_nt: TGTGCCAGTAGTATGTTGAGGGACAGGGGGTACCCAAATGAGCAGTTCTTC
cdr3_aa: CASSMLRDRGYPNEQFF

d_call: NA
v_call: TRBV12-2
j_call: TRBJ1-4
clone_size: NA
cdr3_nt: TGTGCAAGTCGCTTAGTACTTACGGAAAAACTGTTTTTT
cdr3_aa: CASRLVLTEKLFF

d_call: NA
v_call: TRBV9
j_call: TRBJ2-5
clone_size: once
cdr3_nt: TGTGCCAGCAGCGCCCTCCGGGGGTTCCAAGAGACCCAGTACTTC
cdr3_aa: CASSALRGFQETQYF

d_call: NA
v_call: TRBV28
j_call: TRBJ1-2
clone_size: NA
cdr3_nt: TGTGCCAGCAGTTTTCCCCAGACGGTCTATGGCTACACCTTC
cdr3_aa: CASSFPQTVYGYTF

d_call: TRBD2
v_call: TRBV19
j_call: TRBJ2-5
clone_size: NA
cdr3_nt: TGTGCCAGTACTGGAGAAGTGGCGGGAGGGCCCGGGGGAGAGACCCAGTACTTC
cdr3_aa: CASTGEVAGGPGGETQYF

d_call: TRBD2
v_call: TRBV7-9
j_call: TRBJ2-3
clone_size: NA
cdr3_nt: TGTGCCAGCAGCTTGACTAGCGGGCCCCTCCCAGATACGCAGTATTTT
cdr3_aa: CASSLTSGPLPDTQYF

d_call: NA
v_call: TRBV29-1
j_call: TRBJ1-2
clone_size: NA
cdr3_nt: TGCAGCGTTGAAACAGGCCGGGTAGGCTACACCTTC
cdr3_aa: CSVETGRVGYTF

d_call: TRBD2
v_call: TRBV19
j_call: TRBJ2-1
clone_size: NA
cdr3_nt: TGTGCCAGTAGTATACGTCCGGGGGGAAGCTCCTACAATGAGCAGTTCTTC
cdr3_aa: CASSIRPGGSSYNEQFF

d_call: NA
v_call: TRBV19
j_call: TRBJ2-5
clone_size: NA
cdr3_nt: TGTGCCAGTAGTATAGATCTCGTACAGATCCAAGAGACCCAGTACTTC
cdr3_aa: CASSIDLVQIQETQYF

d_call: TRBD1
v_call: TRBV9
j_call: TRBJ2-7
clone_size: NA
cdr3_nt: TGTGCCAGCAGCCCCGGGACAGGGTCCTCCTACGAGCAGTACTTC
cdr3_aa: CASSPGTGSSYEQYF

d_call: NA
v_call: TRBV6-6
j_call: TRBJ2-3
clone_size: NA
cdr3_nt: TGTGCCAGCAGTTACTCGAGGGGGATCGCAGATACGCAGTATTTT
cdr3_aa: CASSYSRGIADTQYF

d_call: TRBD1
v_call: TRBV5-1
j_call: TRBJ2-1
clone_size: NA
cdr3_nt: TGCGCCAGCAGCTCGGACAGGGCTTCCTACAATGAGCAGTTCTTC
cdr3_aa: CASSSDRASYNEQFF

d_call: TRBD2
v_call: TRBV7-9
j_call: TRBJ2-1
clone_size: once
cdr3_nt: TGTGCCAGCAGCCCCCGGGATAGCGGGAGGCAGTTCTTC
cdr3_aa: CASSPRDSGRQFF

d_call: NA
v_call: TRBV28
j_call: TRBJ2-7
clone_size: NA
cdr3_nt: TGTGCCAGCACCGTGACAGGAACCTACGAGCAGTACTTC
cdr3_aa: CASTVTGTYEQYF

d_call: NA
v_call: TRBV9
j_call: TRBJ2-5
clone_size: once
cdr3_nt: TGTGCCAGCAGCGTAGGAGGGGAAGGGACCCAGTACTTC
cdr3_aa: CASSVGGEGTQYF

d_call: NA
v_call: TRBV9
j_call: TRBJ2-1
clone_size: NA
cdr3_nt: TGTGCCAGCAGCGTAGGGGGTAGCAATGAGCAGTTCTTC
cdr3_aa: CASSVGGSNEQFF

d_call: NA
v_call: TRBV21-1
j_call: TRBJ2-1
clone_size: NA
cdr3_nt: TGTGCCAGCAGCAAAGGAGGGAATGAGCAGTTCTTC
cdr3_aa: CASSKGGNEQFF

d_call: NA
v_call: TRBV6-6
j_call: TRBJ1-5
clone_size: NA
cdr3_nt: TGTGCCAGCAGTCTTGCAGGGTCAGGACAGCCCCAGCATTTT
cdr3_aa: CASSLAGSGQPQHF